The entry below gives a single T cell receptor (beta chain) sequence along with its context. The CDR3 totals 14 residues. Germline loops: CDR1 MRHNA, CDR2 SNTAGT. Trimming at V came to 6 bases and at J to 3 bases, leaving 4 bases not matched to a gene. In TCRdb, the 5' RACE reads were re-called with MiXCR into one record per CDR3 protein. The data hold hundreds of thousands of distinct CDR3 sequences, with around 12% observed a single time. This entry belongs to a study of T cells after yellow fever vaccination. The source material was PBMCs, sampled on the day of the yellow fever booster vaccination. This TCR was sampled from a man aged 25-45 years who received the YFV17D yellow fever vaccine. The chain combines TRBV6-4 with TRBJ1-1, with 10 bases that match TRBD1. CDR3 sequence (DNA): TGTGCCAGCAGAAAAGACAGGGGGCACACTGAAGCTTTCTTT. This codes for CASRKDRGHTEAFF.